Sequencing of this T cell receptor (beta chain) was carried out in a study of monozygotic twins with inflammatory bowel disease. CDR3 length: 13 residues. TCRdb reprocessed the 5' RACE reads and keeps a single row for each CDR3 protein, giving no DNA. Found here are fewer than 550,000 distinct CDR3 sequences; the top ten clones hold 2% to 3%. V and J are TRBV12-3 or TRBV12-4 and TRBJ1-5; the D gene TCRdb calls, TRBD1, cannot be checked with no DNA. The specimen sequenced was blood. This receptor was obtained from a human donor with ulcerative colitis or Crohn's disease, or a healthy co-twin of an affected twin (not recorded which). CDR3: CASSFRGLGPQHF.